This entry lists 12 T cell receptor beta chains sequenced from one sample in a study of T cells expressing NK-cell markers. Following a re-call of the 5' RACE reads, TCRdb has one entry per CDR3 protein and lacks DNA. Across 350,000 to 400,000 distinct CDR3 sequences, the top ten clones capture over 8.5% of the sample. Material: blood T cells: a sorted CD56 or NKG2C T cell subset, CD4+ or CD8+ T cells, or bulk PBMC T cells (not recorded which). The receptors stem from a woman between 50 and 59 years old in good health.

This chain joins TRBV4-2 and TRBJ2-7. This CDR3 is built from 14 residues. Germline CDR1 LGHNA, CDR2 YNFKEQ. The CDR3 spells CASSRWGSSYEQYF.

This CDR3 reads CASTLRQGAYEQYF. This chain uses TRBV6-1 with TRBJ2-7; the D call from TCRdb, TRBD1, cannot be confirmed without DNA. In germline, CDR1 is MNHNS, CDR2 SASEGT. This CDR3 contains 14 residues.

The J gene is TRBJ1-2, the V gene TRBV29-1; the D gene TCRdb calls, TRBD1, cannot be checked with no DNA. The CDR3 covers 14 residues. Germline V lookup: CDR1 SQVTM, CDR2 ANQGSEA. CDR3 sequence: CSVVEGQGSYGYTF.

V gene TRBV29-1 combines with J gene TRBJ1-2; the D call of TRBD1 rests on TCRdb alone, since no DNA is present to check it. This CDR3 has 13 residues. The germline CDR1 and CDR2 sequences are SQVTM and ANQGSEA. CDR3 sequence reads: CSVALGRDYGYTF.

The chain links TRBV7-2 to TRBJ1-2; there is no DNA to check the TCRdb D call of TRBD1. The CDR3 consists of 13 residues. Germline CDR1 and CDR2: SGHTA and FQGNSA. CDR3 sequence: CASSVGTVYGYTF.

V usage is TRBV6-5 and J usage is TRBJ2-1; the D gene TCRdb calls, TRBD1, cannot be checked with no DNA. CDR1 and CDR2 from the germline V gene are MNHEY and SVGAGI. The CDR3 extends over 14 amino acids. The chain's CDR3 is CASSYFGQGDEQFF.

V usage is TRBV5-1 and J usage is TRBJ2-5; TCRdb lists TRBD1, though no DNA is available to test this call. The germline V gene has CDR1 SGHRS and CDR2 YFSETQ. This CDR3 is built from 15 residues. CDR3 amino acids: CASSPGLIRPETQYF.

The chain couples TRBV7-9 to TRBJ2-3. Germline V lookup: CDR1 SEHNR, CDR2 FQNEAQ (reference sequence). CDR3 length: 13 residues. This CDR3 reads CASSLRTADTQYF.

The chain is built from TRBV15 and TRBJ1-1; there is no DNA to check the TCRdb D call of TRBD1. Germline V gene sequence: CDR1 LNHNV, CDR2 YYDKDF (reference sequence). The CDR3 runs 16 residues. The CDR3 here is CATSRDLMGAANEAFF.

The rearrangement joins TRBV27 to TRBJ2-3; TCRdb's D call of TRBD2 is untestable without DNA. The CDR3 loop spans 14 amino acids. Germline loops: CDR1 MNHEY, CDR2 SMNVEV (reference sequence). CDR3 in amino acids: CASSRSFSTDTQYF.

V is TRBV10-3 and J is TRBJ2-1. The germline CDR1 and CDR2 sequences are ENHRY and SYGVKD. This CDR3 is 13 amino acids long. The CDR3 protein is CAIKLRADNEQFF.

V and J are TRBV4-1 and TRBJ2-1; TCRdb proposes TRBD2, but this gene call is untestable without DNA. CDR1 is MGHRA and CDR2 is YSYEKL in the germline V gene. The CDR3 runs to 16 residues. The CDR3 region is CASGGQAGLVGNEQFF.